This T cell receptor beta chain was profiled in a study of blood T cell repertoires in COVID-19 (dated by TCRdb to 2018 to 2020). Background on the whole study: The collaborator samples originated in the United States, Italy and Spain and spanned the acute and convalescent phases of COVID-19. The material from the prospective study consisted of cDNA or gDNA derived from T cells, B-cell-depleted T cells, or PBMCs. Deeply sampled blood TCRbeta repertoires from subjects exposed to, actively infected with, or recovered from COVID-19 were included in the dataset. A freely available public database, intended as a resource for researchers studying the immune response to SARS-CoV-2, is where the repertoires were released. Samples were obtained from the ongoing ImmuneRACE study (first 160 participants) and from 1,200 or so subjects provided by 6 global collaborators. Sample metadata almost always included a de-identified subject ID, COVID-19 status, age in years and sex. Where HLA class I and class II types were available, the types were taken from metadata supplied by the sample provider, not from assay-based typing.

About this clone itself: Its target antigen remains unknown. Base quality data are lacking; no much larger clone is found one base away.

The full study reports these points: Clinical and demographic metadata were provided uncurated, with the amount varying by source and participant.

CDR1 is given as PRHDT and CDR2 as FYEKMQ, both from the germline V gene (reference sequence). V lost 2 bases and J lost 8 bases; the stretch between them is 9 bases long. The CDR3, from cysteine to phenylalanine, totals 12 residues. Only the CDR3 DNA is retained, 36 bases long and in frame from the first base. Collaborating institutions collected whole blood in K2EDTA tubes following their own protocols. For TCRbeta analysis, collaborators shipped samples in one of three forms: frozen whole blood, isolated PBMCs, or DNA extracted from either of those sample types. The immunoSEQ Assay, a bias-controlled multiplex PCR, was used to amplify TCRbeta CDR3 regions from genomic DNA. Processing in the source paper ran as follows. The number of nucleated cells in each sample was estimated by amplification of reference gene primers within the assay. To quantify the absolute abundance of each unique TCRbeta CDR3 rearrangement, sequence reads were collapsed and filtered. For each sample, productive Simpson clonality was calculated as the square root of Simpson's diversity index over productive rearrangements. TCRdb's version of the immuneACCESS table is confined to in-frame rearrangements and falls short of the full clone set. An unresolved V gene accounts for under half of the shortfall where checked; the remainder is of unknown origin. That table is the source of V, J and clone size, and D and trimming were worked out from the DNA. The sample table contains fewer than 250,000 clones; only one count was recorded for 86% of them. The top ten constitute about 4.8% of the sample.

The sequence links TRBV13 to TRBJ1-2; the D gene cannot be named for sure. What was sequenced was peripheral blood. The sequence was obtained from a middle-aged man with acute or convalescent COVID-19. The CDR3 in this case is CASSLQSAGYTF. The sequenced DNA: TGTGCCAGCAGCTTACAGAGCGCAGGCTACACCTTC.